Each of the 26 T cell receptor beta chains below was sequenced from the same sample in a study of technical replicates of blood from four donors. Sequencing used immunoSEQ multiplex PCR; TCRdb keeps in-frame clones, though not all of them. The sample includes just over 80,000 clones, 95% to 97% of them seen just once. The source material was T cells isolated from PBMCs. The origin of the receptors is a human donor in good health.

This clone occurred a few times. V gene TRBV5-4 combines with J gene TRBJ2-2; 10 bases are a match to TRBD1. The CDR3 runs 16 residues. Germline V gives CDR1 SGHNT, CDR2 YYREEE (reference sequence). V lost 4 bases, J lost 2 bases, and 5 bases stayed unmatched. The CDR3 reads CASSKTGGGNTGELFF. In nucleotides, the CDR3 is TGTGCCAGCAGCAAGACAGGGGGCGGAAACACCGGGGAGCTGTTTTTT.

Only one count was recorded for this clone. The chain employs TRBV27 and TRBJ2-5; TRBD2 might be the D (6 bases). Germline V gives CDR1 MNHEY, CDR2 SMNVEV (reference sequence). The CDR3 spans 14 residues. V dropped 5 bases and J dropped 5 bases, with 15 bases sitting between them. DNA for the CDR3: TGTGCCAGCAGTCCCTGGGGGGACCGGGAGACCCAGTACTTC. This codes for CASSPWGDRETQYF.

The V gene is TRBV7-2, the J gene TRBJ1-4, with 7 bases fitting TRBD1. The germline CDR1 and CDR2 sequences are SGHTA and FQGNSA. There are 15 residues in the CDR3. The V gene end was trimmed by 4 bases and the J gene end by 8 bases; junction bases not matched to a gene: 10. CDR3 protein: CASSSSTGSREKLFF. The CDR3 DNA sequence: TGTGCCAGCAGCTCGTCGACAGGGTCGCGAGAAAAACTGTTTTTT.

The chain combines TRBV15 with TRBJ2-7, with D maybe TRBD2 (5 bases). Per the germline V gene, CDR1 is LNHNV and CDR2 is YYDKDF (reference sequence). The CDR3 consists of 15 residues. V was trimmed by 1 base and J by 5 bases, leaving 15 bases between them. The CDR3 here is CATSRGLGVLNEQYF. Written as DNA, the CDR3 is TGTGCCACCAGCAGAGGTCTCGGGGTTTTGAACGAGCAGTACTTC.

The rearrangement uses TRBV6-5 and TRBJ2-5, with 7 bases aligning to TRBD1. The germline gives CDR1 MNHEY, CDR2 SVGAGI. The CDR3 consists of 14 residues. J was trimmed by 3 bases and V by 6 bases; bases with no gene match: 7. The CDR3 bases are TGTGCCAGCAGACCATCGGGACAGAAAGAGACCCAGTACTTC. Amino acid sequence: CASRPSGQKETQYF.

This CDR3 is CASSVEGGTKDTQYF. The CDR3 DNA follows: TGTGCCAGCAGCGTAGAGGGCGGGACGAAAGATACGCAGTATTTT. The chain recombines TRBV9 with TRBJ2-3, with D tentatively TRBD2 (6 bases). Per the germline V gene, CDR1 is SGDLS and CDR2 is YYNGEE. The CDR3 is 15 amino acids. Trimming pared 0 bases from V and 5 bases from J, leaving 13 bases between.

The chain recombines TRBV21-1 with TRBJ1-5. TRBV21-1 is a pseudogene. The CDR3 consists of 18 residues. CDR3 sequence (DNA): TGTGCCAGCAGCAAAGCGCGGGGGGAGAAAAAACTAAATCAGCCCCAGCATTTT. Encoded protein: CASSKARGEKKLNQPQHF.

The chain has TRBV7-9 and TRBJ1-2, with a tentative D call TRBD1 (6 bases). CDR3 length: 15 residues. Germline V CDR1 and CDR2: SEHNR, FQNEAQ (reference sequence). Trimming stripped 4 bases from V and 4 bases from J, with 16 bases between. The CDR3: CASSSIEGDLYGYTF. The CDR3 coding sequence is TGTGCCAGCAGCTCTATAGAGGGGGACCTCTATGGCTACACCTTC.

The rearrangement links TRBV5-6 to TRBJ2-7; 8 nucleotides line up with TRBD2. Germline V lookup: CDR1 SGHDT, CDR2 YYEEEE. V shed 4 bases and J 3 bases; nucleotides not matched to a gene: 3. CDR3 length: 13 residues. The DNA of the CDR3 is TGTGCCAGCAGCCCGGGACTAGGCTACGAGCAGTACTTC. This sequence encodes CASSPGLGYEQYF.

The chain has TRBV7-2 and TRBJ2-1; TRBD2 aligns across 7 bases. The CDR3 is made up of 16 amino acids. V lost 0 bases to trimming and J lost 9 bases; unmatched junction nucleotides: 11. Germline V CDR1 and CDR2: SGHTA, FQGNSA. Here the CDR3 reads CASSLAGGRVSGEQFF. CDR3 nucleotide sequence: TGTGCCAGCAGCTTAGCAGGTGGGAGGGTTAGTGGTGAGCAGTTCTTC.

V gene TRBV4-3 combines with J gene TRBJ1-4; perhaps TRBD1 as D (5 bases). V lost 4 bases and J 8 bases, leaving 11 bases between the germline ends. This CDR3 is built from 13 residues. Germline V gives CDR1 LGHNA, CDR2 YSLEER. CDR3 amino acids: CASSRTGEEKLFF. The CDR3 nucleotides are TGCGCCAGCAGCCGTACGGGGGAGGAAAAACTGTTTTTT.

J is TRBJ2-1 and V is TRBV29-1; maybe TRBD2 (7 bases). The germline V gene encodes CDR1 SQVTM and CDR2 ANQGSEA. The length of the CDR3 is 16 residues. V lost 4 bases, J lost 0 bases, and 16 bases lay in between. In DNA, the CDR3 is TGCAGCGTTGGGGGCTTAGGGGGGGGCTCCTACAATGAGCAGTTCTTC. It specifies CSVGGLGGGSYNEQFF.

The chain links TRBV5-6 to TRBJ2-7; 13 bases fit TRBD2. This CDR3 comprises 14 residues. Trimming cost V 4 bases and J 5 bases; bases outside gene matches: 3. Germline V gene lookup returns CDR1 SGHDT and CDR2 YYEEEE. CDR3 sequence: CASSLGLAGDEQYF. For the CDR3, the DNA is TGTGCCAGCAGCCTTGGACTAGCGGGAGACGAGCAGTACTTC. The variable domain in full, with the rest retrieved from reference TRBV5-6 and TRBJ2-7, is DAGVTQSPTHLIKTRGQQVTLRCSPKSGHDTVSWYQQALGQGPQFIFQYYEEEERQRGNFPDRFSGHQFPNYSSELNVNALLLGDSALYLCASSLGLAGDEQYFGPGTRLTVT.

This chain uses TRBV9 with TRBJ2-1; a possible D gene is TRBD2 (6 bases). The germline CDR1 and CDR2 sequences are SGDLS and YYNGEE. CDR3 length: 13 amino acids. The ends were cut back, 4 bases at V and 7 bases at J, with 12 bases in the middle. CDR3 residues: CASSRGISNEQFF. The DNA of the CDR3 is TGTGCCAGCAGCCGGGGGATTTCGAATGAGCAGTTCTTC.

The V call is TRBV6-6, the J call TRBJ2-1; the match to TRBD2 covers 8 bases. The CDR3 consists of 13 residues. After removal of 10 bases from V and 2 bases from J, the junction contained 4 bases not matched to a gene. Germline V CDR1 and CDR2: MNHNY, SVGAGI (reference sequence). The DNA for the CDR3 is TGTGCCACCACGGGGGGGGCCTACAATGAGCAGTTCTTC. This codes for CATTGGAYNEQFF.

The chain employs TRBV7-6 and TRBJ2-3; D ambiguous. CDR1 and CDR2 (germline): SGHVS, FNYEAQ. This CDR3 is built from 15 residues. The V end was cut by 3 bases, the J end by 1 base, with 11 bases between. CDR3 nucleotides: TGTGCCAGCAGCTTGCGGATGGAAGGCACAGATACGCAGTATTTT. It specifies CASSLRMEGTDTQYF.

This clone appeared a single time. The chain carries TRBV7-2 and TRBJ2-7; D remains unclear. CDR3 size: 12 residues. Trimming took 5 bases from V and 4 from J, leaving 9 bases between them. The germline CDR1 and CDR2 sequences are SGHTA and FQGNSA. The CDR3 sequence: CASSQSQYEQYF. In nucleotides, the CDR3 is TGTGCCAGCAGCCAGTCCCAATACGAGCAGTACTTC.

CDR3 in DNA: TGTGCCAGCAGTTCTTACACTGAAGCTTTCTTT. It encodes CASSSYTEAFF. V and J are TRBV28 and TRBJ1-1; no definite D call. The V gene lost 4 bases and the J gene lost 3 bases, with 3 bases spanning the gap. The germline gives CDR1 MDHEN, CDR2 SYDVKM. The CDR3 is 11 residues long. The entire variable domain, with the rest obtained from reference TRBV28 and TRBJ1-1, is as follows: DVKVTQSSRYLVKRTGEKVFLECVQDMDHENMFWYRQDPGLGLRLIYFSYDVKMKEKGDIPEGYSVSREKKERFSLILESASTNQTSMYLCASSSYTEAFFGQGTRLTVV.

This sequence joins TRBV11-3 and TRBJ2-7; 8 positions match TRBD2. From germline, CDR1 is SGHNT and CDR2 YENEEA. The CDR3 runs 16 residues. The junction had 13 bases not matched to a gene; V was cut back by 4 bases and J by 5 bases. DNA of the CDR3: TGTGCCAGCAGCTCTGACATTAGCGGGGTATACGACGAGCAGTACTTC. Its protein product is CASSSDISGVYDEQYF.

The table lists this clone with a count of one. V is TRBV7-9 and J is TRBJ2-3, with 7 bases lining up with TRBD2. After removal of 1 base from V and 1 base from J, the junction contained 8 bases not matched to a gene. The CDR3 is made up of 17 amino acids. Germline loops: CDR1 SEHNR, CDR2 FQNEAQ (reference sequence). CDR3 loop: CASSLGPSGTGTDTQYF. For the CDR3, the DNA is TGTGCCAGCAGCTTAGGCCCGAGCGGGACCGGCACAGATACGCAGTATTTT.

This chain joins TRBV27 and TRBJ2-1; TRBD1 matches 10 bases. Germline V CDR1 and CDR2: MNHEY, SMNVEV (reference sequence). The CDR3 is made up of 16 amino acids. V was pared by 4 bases and J by 1 base, with 4 bases of the junction left unmatched. The CDR3 reads CASSSRTGGSYNEQFF. In DNA, the CDR3 is TGTGCCAGCAGTTCCCGGACAGGGGGGTCCTACAATGAGCAGTTCTTC.

This chain links TRBV5-1 with TRBJ2-2, with 13 bases identical to TRBD2. The CDR3 is 16 residues long. The V and J ends lost 4 bases and 5 bases, in that order; junction bases with no gene match: 5. Germline CDR1 and CDR2: SGHRS and YFSETQ. CDR3 in DNA: TGCGCCAGCAGCCCACTGACTAGCGGGAGGACCGGGGAGCTGTTTTTT. Translating gives CASSPLTSGRTGELFF.

This sequence joins TRBV25-1 and TRBJ2-3; 8 positions match TRBD1. Germline lookup yields CDR1 MGHDK and CDR2 SYGVNS. There are 16 residues in the CDR3. V gave up 1 base and J gave up 1 base; unmatched junction bases: 4. The CDR3 region is CASSELGTGRTDTQYF. The CDR3 DNA is TGTGCCAGCAGTGAATTAGGGACAGGCCGCACAGATACGCAGTATTTT.

The chain joins TRBV18 to TRBJ1-2, with 10 bases lining up with TRBD1. This CDR3 is built from 17 residues. From germline, CDR1 is KGHSH and CDR2 LQKENI. After removal of 3 bases from V and 5 bases from J, the junction contained 12 bases not matched to a gene. Written as DNA, the CDR3 is TGTGCCAGCTCACCCCGGGACAGGGGTATCCAAGTTTATGGCTACACCTTC. This encodes CASSPRDRGIQVYGYTF.

The chain is built from TRBV20-1 and TRBJ2-3; D ambiguous. The CDR3 length is 11 residues. The germline gives CDR1 DFQATT, CDR2 SNEGSKA (reference sequence). The V end lost 5 bases, the J end lost 4 bases, and 7 bases lay between the germline ends. CDR3 residues: CSAPGPDTQYF. The DNA of the CDR3 is TGCAGTGCTCCAGGCCCAGATACGCAGTATTTT.

The chain carries TRBV11-2 and TRBJ2-7; 8 bases are shared with TRBD1. Germline V lookup: CDR1 SGHAT, CDR2 FQNNGV. The CDR3 consists of 15 residues. With V trimmed by 5 bases and J by 3 bases, 9 bases remained unmatched. CDR3 loop: CASSPRTGIRYEQYF. For the CDR3, the DNA is TGTGCCAGCAGCCCCCGGACAGGGATCCGCTACGAGCAGTACTTC.